These T cell receptor beta chains were read from a single sample in a study of blood T cell repertoires in COVID-19. TCRdb keeps only in-frame clones here, not all; method: immunoSEQ multiplex PCR. The table records about 78,000 clones, around nine tenths of them present only once. Material for sequencing was peripheral blood. All receptors derive from a woman aged 60-70 years with acute or convalescent COVID-19. Both conserved end residues are trimmed from each CDR3. A D gene is named only where the DNA matches it firmly.

V	D	length	CDR3
TRBV6-2/TRBV6-3	NA	11	ASSYLRGGEAF
TRBV2	TRBD2	13	ASSEGLASTDTQY
TRBV6-1	NA	13	ASSEGRFAGNTIY
TRBV12-3/TRBV12-4	NA	9	ASSFLYEQY
TRBV6-6	NA	12	ASSYSRLGETQY
TRBV11-2	TRBD1	11	ASSLGQGYGYT
TRBV20-1	NA	13	SASDTSSGANVLT
TRBV10-1	TRBD2	15	ASSGRSGGAVTGELF
TRBV28	TRBD1	14	ASSSGQGAGVSPLH
TRBV27	TRBD1	14	ASSLPTGTGSTEAF
TRBV5-1	NA	15	ASSLAVAGEPNEKLF
TRBV3-1/TRBV3-2	TRBD1	15	ASSQDLWDRGNSPLH
TRBV7-2	NA	11	ASSPGQSGEQY
TRBV25-1	NA	10	ASRGGLSGLF
TRBV7-9	NA	12	ASSPLRVDTEAF
TRBV28	TRBD1	12	ASSSGQGAYGYT
TRBV19	TRBD1	15	ASSSTIGQGSNQPQH